Given below is one T cell receptor beta chain in context. This clonotype is medium-sized (0.01 to 0.1%). Its antigen is currently not known. No base quality information exists; no much larger clone differs at one position. The run used an Illumina MiSeq. In TCRdb, the public reads were trimmed at Q25 with fastp and aligned with MiXCR, with productive beta chains retained. Entries are consolidated by CDR3 protein sequence, retaining the most common genes and DNA. The table for this sample lists roughly 5,400 distinct CDR3 sequences; around 9.1% of them were counted only once. The ten largest clones add up to 5% to 6.5% of the sample. The data are from a study. Trimming removed 9 bases from V and 8 bases from J, leaving 13 bases between the germline ends. The germline V gene supplies CDR1 ENHRY and CDR2 SYGVKD. The CDR3 spans 11 residues, from the cysteine through the phenylalanine. The retained sequence is limited to the CDR3, 33 bases, with the frame set at the first base.

The sample comprised CD4+ T cells from synovial fluid. Recombination joined TRBV10-3 with TRBJ1-1, with TRBD1 perhaps the D gene, on 5 matching bases. This TCR derives from a human donor with rheumatoid arthritis. In nucleotide form, the sequence is TGTGCCATTTCGAACAGGTACGAAGCTTTCTTT. Translated, it gives CAISNRYEAFF.